These 6 T cell receptor beta chains came from one sample sequenced in a study of identical twins (dated by TCRdb to 2015 to 2016). The protocol used for the library was 5' RACE. Sequencer: Illumina HiSeq 2000. In-frame beta chains were kept once TCRdb had trimmed the public reads at Q25 with fastp and called clones with MiXCR. Identical CDR3 proteins give one entry, which carries the most common genes and DNA. The sample data list hundreds of thousands of distinct CDR3 sequences, and 20% to 30% of these were observed just once. The ten most abundant clones make up 2.9% of the sample. This same sample was also part of a study on T cells expressing NK-cell markers.

The sample was CD4+ T cells sorted from blood. Every receptor here comes from a woman aged 18-30 years in good health.

There are many counts of this clonotype. The chain combines TRBV7-9 with TRBJ2-7; D gene ambiguous. Trimming left V 1 base short and J 2 bases short, with 9 bases between. CDR3 length equals 14 residues. Germline assignment: CDR1 SEHNR and CDR2 FQNEAQ (reference sequence). The CDR3 region is CASSLGRGTYEQYF. CDR3 DNA sequence: TGTGCCAGCAGCTTAGGCCGCGGAACCTACGAGCAGTACTTC.

The chain is built from TRBV20-1 and TRBJ2-7, with D maybe TRBD1 (5 bases). Trimming removed 3 bases from V and 7 bases from J, with 16 bases in between. The CDR3 consists of 13 residues. Germline CDR1 and CDR2: DFQATT and SNEGSKA (reference sequence). The DNA of the CDR3 is TGCAGTGCTAGCATGGGTTGGGGCTCGGAGCAGTACTTC. It yields the protein CSASMGWGSEQYF.

The table lists this clonotype with a few counts. The chain has TRBV4-3 and TRBJ2-7; TRBD1 is a possible D gene (6 bases). Trimming pared 4 bases from V and 6 bases from J, leaving 16 bases between. The CDR3 length is 14 residues. The germline CDR1 and CDR2 sequences are LGHNA and YSLEER. This CDR3 is CASSPGVLSREQYF. The DNA for the CDR3 is TGCGCCAGCAGCCCAGGGGTTCTATCACGCGAGCAGTACTTC.

This clonotype was observed a handful of times. The V and J genes are TRBV29-1 and TRBJ1-1; no clear D. Trimming took 7 bases from V and 1 from J, leaving 13 bases between them. Germline values: CDR1 SQVTM, CDR2 ANQGSEA. This CDR3 has 13 residues. CDR3 sequence (DNA): TGCAGCGCGACGCGCGCAGCGAACACTGAAGCTTTCTTT. This codes for CSATRAANTEAFF.

This clonotype has just a few counts. The V call is TRBV11-2, the J call TRBJ2-4, with D tentatively TRBD1 (6 bases). Germline CDR1 reads SGHAT; CDR2 reads FQNNGV. This CDR3 is 12 amino acids long. Trimming removed 6 bases from V and 16 bases from J, with 19 bases in between. DNA of the CDR3: TGTGCCAGCAGTCAACAGACAGGCACTCTCTACTTC. Protein product: CASSQQTGTLYF.

This clonotype has more than one count but fewer than ten. The chain combines TRBV7-9 with TRBJ2-1; TRBD2 matches at 7 bases. The CDR3 extends over 15 amino acids. V trimming: 2 bases; J trimming: 3 bases; junction bases outside the gene matches: 4. Germline V lookup: CDR1 SEHNR, CDR2 FQNEAQ (reference sequence). The CDR3 DNA is TGTGCCAGCAGCTTAACACGGGGGGACTACAATGAGCAGTTCTTC. Its translation is CASSLTRGDYNEQFF.